This TCR beta chain was captured in a study of tissue T cells after allogeneic stem cell transplantation. Concerning this clone itself: The genes and germline here are from mouse. The read terminates 1 residue ahead of where the CDR3 ends, so the germline J gene completes it.

This CDR3 contains 13 residues. Germline V CDR1 and CDR2: KGHPV, FQNQEV (reference sequence). The V gene lost 6 bases and the J gene lost 2 bases, with 9 bases spanning the gap. Measured with immunoSEQ multiplex PCR; TCRdb has only the in-frame clones, and not every one. Of 6,500 to 9,000 clones in the sample, approximately 46% are singletons; the top ten hold about 2%. Time point denoted: mouse harvest day 7 after allogeneic transplant. The graft held 10^6 splenic CD5+ T cells and 10^7 T-cell-depleted bone marrow cells. Source material: skin. The chain recombines TRBV26 with TRBJ2-5, with D perhaps TRBD2 (7 bases). This TCR was sampled from a female BALB/c mouse given C57BL/6 T cells with graft-versus-host disease after an allogeneic hematopoietic cell transplant. The CDR3 loop is CASRRGAQDTQYF. The CDR3 DNA, read in part, is TGTGCCAGCAGAAGGGGGGCCCAAGACACCCAGTAC.